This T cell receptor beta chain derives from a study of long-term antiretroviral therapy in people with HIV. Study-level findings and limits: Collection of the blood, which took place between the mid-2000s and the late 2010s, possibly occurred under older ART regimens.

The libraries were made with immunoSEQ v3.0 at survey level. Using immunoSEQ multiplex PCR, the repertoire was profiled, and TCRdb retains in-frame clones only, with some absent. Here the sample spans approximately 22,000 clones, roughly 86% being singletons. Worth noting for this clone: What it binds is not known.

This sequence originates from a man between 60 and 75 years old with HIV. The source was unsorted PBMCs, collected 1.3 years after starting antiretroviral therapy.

The CDR3 is CASSMDRGETQYF. The CDR3 DNA reads TGTGCCAGTAGTATGGACAGAGGTGAGACCCAGTACTTC. The genes are TRBV19 and TRBJ2-5; possibly TRBD1 for D (6 bases). Germline V CDR1 and CDR2: LNHDA, SQIVND (reference sequence). This CDR3 is built from 13 residues. The ends were cut back, 3 bases at V and 5 bases at J, with 10 bases in the middle.